Described below is a single T cell receptor (beta chain) sequence and its context. This clone's antigen is unknown. No base-level quality is on record; no much larger clone is a single base apart. The data are from a study of CD4 T cells in relation to SARS-CoV-2 and coronaviruses (dated by TCRdb to the early 2020s). Describing the broader study: In the ViraFEST assay, PBMCs were cultured with antigen for under 13 days, after which TCR beta CDR3s were sequenced to identify antigen-specific clonal expansions. HLA restriction was mapped for shared crossreactive spike epitopes using patient-derived lymphoblastoid cell lines. Samples from three pre-COVID donors and the naive versus memory experiments were sequenced with the Adaptive Biotechnologies TCR-sequencing kit; other data were Illumina-based. Expansion assays from other donors in the study were sequenced with a different, Illumina-based TCR-beta assay. At the level of individual TCR clonotypes, the study measured memory CD4+ T cell crossreactivity between SARS-CoV-2 spike protein and common cold coronavirus spike proteins. An HIV-1 Nef peptide pool or a culture without peptide was used as the negative reference condition. Summary of the overall study and its limitations: Pre-pandemic and post-infection samples were not both contributed by any donor, so tracing of the source of pre-existing responses was limited. Crossreactivity analysis centred on spike protein, so crossreactivity against other viral proteins was not assessed. Significantly weaker SARS-CoV-2-driven expansion was shown by crossreactive clones than by monoreactive clones, consistent with antigenic imprinting. Small numbers of patients and of tested TCRs were a limitation of the study. Memory CD4+ clonotypes crossrecognizing SARS-CoV-2 and at least one common cold coronavirus spike were found in approximately 60% of donors.

Libraries were constructed by the immunoSEQ multiplex PCR assay. Turning to the authors' computational methods: During preprocessing, nonproductive sequences were removed, as were CDR3s that did not start with C, did not end with F or W, or were shorter than 7 amino acids. The MANAFEST web app was used to call antigen-specific clonotypes on the basis of expansion compared with the reference and with other culture wells. To be counted as positive, a clone had to show significant expansion compared with the reference culture, at an FDR below 0.05, in 2 of 3 replicate wells. A further requirement for positive clones was significant expansion compared with all other tandem wells, along with an odds ratio above 5. After three terminal residues were trimmed from each end, CDR3 homology was quantified as pairwise Levenshtein distance using the stringdist R package. TCRdb took this table from immuneACCESS and kept in-frame rearrangements with V and J called. Such tables lack part of the clones; where checked against another copy, unresolved V genes explain under half of the gap, and the rest is unexplained. The V and J calls and clone size are taken from that table; D and trimming were inferred from the DNA. The sample yields about 23,000 clones; under 80% were counted once. The top ten clones comprise around 13% of the sample.

CD4+ T cells from unexposed donors were collected before the COVID-19 pandemic (2011-2018). After 10 days of culture, CD4+ T cells were isolated with the EasySep CD4+ T cell isolation kit. As cell number allowed, CD4+ T cells from unexposed donors were tested for reactivity to SARS-CoV-2 S and N and to four common cold coronavirus spike pools. Around 1.9 million PBMCs per well were cultured in IMDM with about 5.5% human AB serum and about 10 IU/ml IL-2. Half of the culture medium was replaced with fresh IL-2-containing medium on days 3 and 7. In general, every peptide culture condition was set up in three replicate wells. Leukapheresis product for the unexposed donors was purchased commercially. PBMCs were isolated from leukapheresis product or whole blood by Ficoll-Paque PLUS gradient centrifugation. PBMCs were either cryopreserved at -140 degrees C or used fresh in the expansion assay. The QIAamp Micro DNA Kit was used to extract genomic DNA from the CD4+ T cells.

Based on the germline V gene, the CDR1 and CDR2 sequences are LGHNA and YSLEER. The CDR3 runs 19 amino acids, cysteine and phenylalanine included. Just CDR3 DNA is preserved here, 57 bases in frame from base 1. Relative to germline, V is missing 1 base and J is missing 0 bases, with 12 bases of the junction outside any gene match. The sequenced sample consisted of CD4+ T cells from PBMCs, cultured in vitro. The sequence was collected from a human donor in good health. The chain is encoded by TRBV4-3 joined to TRBJ2-3, and 8 junction bases match TRBD2. This receptor carries the CDR3 CASSQGVRWREESTDTQYF. In nucleotide form, the sequence is TGCGCCAGCAGCCAAGGCGTGAGGTGGCGGGAGGAGAGCACAGATACGCAGTATTTT.